Ten or more counts support the clone carrying this T cell receptor beta chain. As to time point: sample taken at primary tumor resection. TCRdb re-derived calls from the 5' RACE reads in MiXCR, one entry per CDR3 protein. Of 20,000 to 25,000 distinct CDR3 sequences listed, around 5.8% are singletons. The source of the sample is a study of spatial heterogeneity in lung cancer. With 5 bases removed from V and 0 bases from J, the gap between germline ends came to 5 bases. The CDR3 length is 12 residues. Germline V CDR1 and CDR2: DFQATT, SNEGSKA (reference sequence). The rearrangement uses TRBV20-1 and TRBJ1-5, with D unresolved. The sequence derives from a male donor with early-stage non-small cell lung cancer. Sample: PBMCs, taken at surgery. This CDR3 is CSAWVSNQPQHF. As DNA, the CDR3 is TGCAGTGCTTGGGTTAGCAATCAGCCCCAGCATTTT.